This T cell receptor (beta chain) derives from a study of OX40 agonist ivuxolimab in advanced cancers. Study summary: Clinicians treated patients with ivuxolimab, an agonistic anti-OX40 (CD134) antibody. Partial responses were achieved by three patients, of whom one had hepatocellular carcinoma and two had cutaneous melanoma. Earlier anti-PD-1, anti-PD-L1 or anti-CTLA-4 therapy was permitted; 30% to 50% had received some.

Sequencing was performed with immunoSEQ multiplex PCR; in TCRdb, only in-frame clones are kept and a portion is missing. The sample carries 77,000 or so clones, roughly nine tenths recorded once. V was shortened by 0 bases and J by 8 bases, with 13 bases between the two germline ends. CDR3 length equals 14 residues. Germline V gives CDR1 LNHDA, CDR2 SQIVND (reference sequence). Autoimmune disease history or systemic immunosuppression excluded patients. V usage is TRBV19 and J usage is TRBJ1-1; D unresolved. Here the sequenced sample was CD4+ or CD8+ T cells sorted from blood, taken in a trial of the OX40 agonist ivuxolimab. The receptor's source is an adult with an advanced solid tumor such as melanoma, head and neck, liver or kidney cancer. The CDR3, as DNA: TGTGCCAGTAGTATAGATAGTAGAAGGGCGGAAGCTTTCTTT. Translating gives CASSIDSRRAEAFF. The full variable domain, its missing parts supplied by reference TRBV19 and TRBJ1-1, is DGGITQSPKYLFRKEGQNVTLSCEQNLNHDAMYWYRQDPGQGLRLIYYSQIVNDFQKGDIAEGYSVSREKKESFPLTVTSAQKNPTAFYLCASSIDSRRAEAFFGQGTRLTVV.